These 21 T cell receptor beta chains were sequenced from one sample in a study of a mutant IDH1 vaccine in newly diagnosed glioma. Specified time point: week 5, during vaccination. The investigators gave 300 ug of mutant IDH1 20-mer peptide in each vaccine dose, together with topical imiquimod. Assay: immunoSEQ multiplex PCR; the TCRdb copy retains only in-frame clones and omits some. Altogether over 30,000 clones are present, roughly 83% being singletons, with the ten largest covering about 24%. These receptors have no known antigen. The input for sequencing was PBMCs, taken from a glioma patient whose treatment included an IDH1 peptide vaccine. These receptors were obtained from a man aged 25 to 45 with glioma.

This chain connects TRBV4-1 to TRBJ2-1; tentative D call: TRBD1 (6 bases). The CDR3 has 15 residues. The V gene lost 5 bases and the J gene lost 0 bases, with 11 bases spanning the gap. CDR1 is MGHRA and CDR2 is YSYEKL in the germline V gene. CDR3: CASSSGAFSYNEQFF. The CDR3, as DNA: TGCGCCAGCAGCTCAGGGGCCTTCTCCTACAATGAGCAGTTCTTC.

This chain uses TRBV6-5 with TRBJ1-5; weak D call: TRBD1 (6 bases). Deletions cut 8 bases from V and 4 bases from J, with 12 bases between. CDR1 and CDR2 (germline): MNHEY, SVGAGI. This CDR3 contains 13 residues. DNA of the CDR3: TGTGCCAGCGGGGGCCGGGAGAATCAGCCCCAGCATTTT. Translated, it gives CASGGRENQPQHF.

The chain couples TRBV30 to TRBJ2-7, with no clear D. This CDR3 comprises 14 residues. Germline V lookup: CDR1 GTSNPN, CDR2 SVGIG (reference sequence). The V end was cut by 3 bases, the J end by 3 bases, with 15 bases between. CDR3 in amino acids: CAWSTGSAYYEQYF. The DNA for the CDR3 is TGTGCCTGGAGCACCGGGTCTGCGTACTACGAGCAGTACTTC. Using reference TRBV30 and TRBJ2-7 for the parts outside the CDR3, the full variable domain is SQTIHQWPATLVQPVGSPLSLECTVEGTSNPNLYWYRQAAGRGLQLLFYSVGIGQISSEVPQNLSASRPQDRQFILSSKKLLLSDSGFYLCAWSTGSAYYEQYFGPGTRLTVT.

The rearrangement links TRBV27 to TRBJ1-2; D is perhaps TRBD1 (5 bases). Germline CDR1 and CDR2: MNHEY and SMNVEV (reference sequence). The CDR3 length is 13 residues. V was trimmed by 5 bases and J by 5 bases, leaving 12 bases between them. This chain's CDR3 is CASSPWDGYGYTF. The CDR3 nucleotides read TGTGCCAGCAGTCCCTGGGACGGTTATGGCTACACCTTC.

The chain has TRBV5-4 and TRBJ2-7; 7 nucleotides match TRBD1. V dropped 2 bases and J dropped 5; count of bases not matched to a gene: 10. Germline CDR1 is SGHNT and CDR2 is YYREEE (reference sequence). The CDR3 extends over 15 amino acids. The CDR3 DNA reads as TGTGCCAGCAGCTTAGACAGGGCCTCGTGGAACGAGCAGTACTTC. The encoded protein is CASSLDRASWNEQYF. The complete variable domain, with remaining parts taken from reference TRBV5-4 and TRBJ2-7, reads ETGVTQSPTHLIKTRGQQVTLRCSSQSGHNTVSWYQQALGQGPQFIFQYYREEENGRGNFPPRFSGLQFPNYSSELNVNALELDDSALYLCASSLDRASWNEQYFGPGTRLTVT.

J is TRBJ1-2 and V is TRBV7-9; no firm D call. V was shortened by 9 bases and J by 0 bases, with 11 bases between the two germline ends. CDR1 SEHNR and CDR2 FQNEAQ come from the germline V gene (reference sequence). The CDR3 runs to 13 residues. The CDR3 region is CASTLQTNYGYTF. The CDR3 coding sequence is TGTGCCAGTACTTTACAGACTAACTATGGCTACACCTTC.

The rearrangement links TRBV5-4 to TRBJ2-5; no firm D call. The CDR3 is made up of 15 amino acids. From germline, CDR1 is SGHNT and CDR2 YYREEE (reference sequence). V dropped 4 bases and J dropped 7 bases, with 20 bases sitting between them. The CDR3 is CASSNRAKEEGTQYF. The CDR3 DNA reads TGTGCCAGCAGCAATAGGGCCAAGGAAGAAGGGACCCAGTACTTC.

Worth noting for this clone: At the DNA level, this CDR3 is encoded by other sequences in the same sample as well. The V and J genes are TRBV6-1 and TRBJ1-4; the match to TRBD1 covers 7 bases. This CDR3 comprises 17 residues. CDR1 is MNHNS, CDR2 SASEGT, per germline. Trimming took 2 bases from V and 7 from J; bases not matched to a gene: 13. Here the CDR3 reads CASSERGAGTAIEKLFF. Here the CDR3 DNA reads TGTGCCAGCAGTGAACGCGGAGCCGGGACAGCTATTGAAAAACTGTTTTTT.

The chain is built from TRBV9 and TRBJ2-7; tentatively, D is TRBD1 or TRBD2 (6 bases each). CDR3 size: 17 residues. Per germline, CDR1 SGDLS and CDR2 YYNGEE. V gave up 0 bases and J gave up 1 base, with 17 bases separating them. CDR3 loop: CASSVAPTGGVSYEQYF. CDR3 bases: TGTGCCAGCAGCGTAGCCCCGACAGGAGGGGTATCCTACGAGCAGTACTTC.

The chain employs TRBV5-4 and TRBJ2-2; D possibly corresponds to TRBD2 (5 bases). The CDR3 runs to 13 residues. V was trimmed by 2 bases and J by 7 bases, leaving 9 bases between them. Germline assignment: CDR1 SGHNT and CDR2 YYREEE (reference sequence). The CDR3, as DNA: TGTGCCAGCAGCTTCGGGGAAGGCGGGGAGCTGTTTTTT. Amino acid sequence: CASSFGEGGELFF.

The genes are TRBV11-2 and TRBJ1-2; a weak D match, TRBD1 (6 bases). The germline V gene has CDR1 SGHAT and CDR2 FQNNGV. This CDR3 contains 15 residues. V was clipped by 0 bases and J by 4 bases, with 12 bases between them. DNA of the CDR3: TGTGCCAGCAGCTTAGAGGGCAGGGGATCCTATGGCTACACCTTC. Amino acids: CASSLEGRGSYGYTF.

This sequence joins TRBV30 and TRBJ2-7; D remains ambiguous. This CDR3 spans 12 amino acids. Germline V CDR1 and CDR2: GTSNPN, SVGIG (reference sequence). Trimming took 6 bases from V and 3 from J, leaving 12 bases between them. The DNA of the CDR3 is TGTGCCTGCACCGGACGTTACTACGAGCAGTACTTC. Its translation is CACTGRYYEQYF.

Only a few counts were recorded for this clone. The CDR3 DNA follows: TGCGCCAGCAGCCTGGGGTGGCTCACTGAAGCTTTCTTT. Its translation is CASSLGWLTEAFF. V and J are TRBV5-1 and TRBJ1-1; D ambiguous. This CDR3 is 13 amino acids long. In germline, CDR1 is SGHRS, CDR2 YFSETQ. Trimming pared 4 bases from V and 4 bases from J, leaving 11 bases between.

CDR3 protein: CASSEDSVLKNYGYTF. In DNA, the CDR3 is TGTGCCAGCAGTGAGGACAGCGTCTTAAAAAACTATGGCTACACCTTC. The chain couples TRBV2 to TRBJ1-2; D possibly corresponds to TRBD1 (6 bases). Looked up from germline, CDR1 is SNHLY and CDR2 is FYNNEI. This CDR3 spans 16 amino acids. V was pared by 3 bases and J by 2 bases, with 16 bases between. Looking up the rest from reference TRBV2 and TRBJ1-2 gives the full variable domain: EPEVTQTPSHQVTQMGQEVILRCVPISNHLYFYWYRQILGQKVEFLVSFYNNEISEKSEIFDDQFSVERPDGSNFTLKIRSTKLEDSAMYFCASSEDSVLKNYGYTFGSGTRLTVV.

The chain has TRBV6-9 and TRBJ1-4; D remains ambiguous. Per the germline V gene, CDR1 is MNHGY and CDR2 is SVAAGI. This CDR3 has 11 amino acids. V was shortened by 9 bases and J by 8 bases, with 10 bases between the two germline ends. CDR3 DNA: TGTGCCAGGGACCGGCGAGAAAAACTGTTTTTT. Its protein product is CARDRREKLFF.

The CDR3: CASMLLRGDTQYF. The CDR3 nucleotides read TGTGCCAGCATGCTACTGAGGGGAGATACGCAGTATTTT. The rearrangement uses TRBV5-6 and TRBJ2-3; D assignment may be TRBD1 or TRBD2 (5 bases each). V was shortened by 6 bases and J by 5 bases, with 13 bases between the two germline ends. CDR3 length: 13 residues. Germline V gives CDR1 SGHDT, CDR2 YYEEEE.

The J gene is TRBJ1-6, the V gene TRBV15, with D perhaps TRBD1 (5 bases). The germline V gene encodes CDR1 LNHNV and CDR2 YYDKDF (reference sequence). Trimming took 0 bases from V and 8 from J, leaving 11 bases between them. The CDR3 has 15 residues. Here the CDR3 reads CATSREVRGDSPLHF. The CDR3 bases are TGTGCCACCAGCAGAGAGGTCAGAGGGGATTCACCCCTCCACTTT. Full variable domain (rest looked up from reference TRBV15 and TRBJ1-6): DAMVIQNPRYQVTQFGKPVTLSCSQTLNHNVMYWYQQKSSQAPKLLFHYYDKDFNNEADTPDNFQSRRPNTSFCFLDIRSPGLGDTAMYLCATSREVRGDSPLHFGNGTRLTVT.

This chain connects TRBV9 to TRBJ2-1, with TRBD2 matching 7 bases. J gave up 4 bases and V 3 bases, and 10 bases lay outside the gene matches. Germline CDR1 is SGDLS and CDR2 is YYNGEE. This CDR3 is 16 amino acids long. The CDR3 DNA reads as TGTGCCAGCAGCGGAGGACTGGGGGGGTCGTACAATGAGCAGTTCTTC. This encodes CASSGGLGGSYNEQFF.

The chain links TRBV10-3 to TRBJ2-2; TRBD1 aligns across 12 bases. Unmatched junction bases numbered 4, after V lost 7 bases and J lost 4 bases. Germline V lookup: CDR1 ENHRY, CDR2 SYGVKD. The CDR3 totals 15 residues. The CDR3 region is CAITGTGGSTGELFF. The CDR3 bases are TGTGCCATCACCGGGACAGGGGGCAGCACCGGGGAGCTGTTTTTT.

The CDR3 coding sequence is TGTGCCAGCAGCTTATTCCAGTTAAGGGATCAGCCCCAGCATTTT. Its translation is CASSLFQLRDQPQHF. V gene TRBV7-2 combines with J gene TRBJ1-5, with D uncertain. CDR3 length: 15 amino acids. The germline gives CDR1 SGHTA, CDR2 FQGNSA. V lost 2 bases and J 5 bases, leaving 13 bases between the germline ends.

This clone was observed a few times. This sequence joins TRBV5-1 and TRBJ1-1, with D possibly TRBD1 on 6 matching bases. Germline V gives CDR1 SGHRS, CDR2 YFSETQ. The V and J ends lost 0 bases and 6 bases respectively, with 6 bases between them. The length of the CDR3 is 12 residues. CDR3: CASSLGQAEAFF. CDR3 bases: TGCGCCAGCAGCTTGGGACAGGCTGAAGCTTTCTTT.